The rows below give T cell receptor beta chains drawn from one sample of a study of blood T cell repertoires in COVID-19. The protocol was immunoSEQ multiplex PCR, while the TCRdb copy is restricted to in-frame clones and leaves out a portion. The sample yields under 300,000 clones, around 80% seen once. Sequencing was carried out using peripheral blood. The source of these receptors is a woman aged 18-30 years with acute or convalescent COVID-19. The CDR3 runs from the conserved cysteine through the conserved F or W. A D gene is named only where the DNA matches it firmly. Clone size is stated in some rows and not others, as once, few, many or a class when expanded.

j_call | v_call | clone_size | d_call | cdr3_nt | cdr3_aa
TRBJ2-5 | TRBV14 | - | TRBD1 | TGTGCCAGCAGCCAAGAGGGGCTCGGACAGGGTAGAGAGACCCAGTACTTC | CASSQEGLGQGRETQYF
TRBJ2-3 | TRBV11-3 | - | TRBD1 | TGTGCCAGCAGCTTATCCGGTTGGGACAGGGATAGTACAGATACGCAGTATTTT | CASSLSGWDRDSTDTQYF
TRBJ2-5 | TRBV4-1 | - | TRBD2 | TGCGCCAGCAGCCAAGAGCTGACTAGCGGGGGACAAGAGACCCAGTACTTC | CASSQELTSGGQETQYF
TRBJ1-6 | TRBV6-6 | - | TRBD1 | TGTGCCAGCAGTTCGTCCGACAGGGGATATAATTCACCCCTCCACTTT | CASSSSDRGYNSPLHF
TRBJ2-1 | TRBV19 | - | TRBD2 | TGTGCCAGTAGTCGGGGGGAGGCAGGCCGGTGGAAAAGCTCCTACAATGAGCAGTTCTTC | CASSRGEAGRWKSSYNEQFF
TRBJ2-7 | TRBV18 | - | TRBD1 | TGTGCCAGCTCACCACGGACCCAGTGGCAGGGGGTTTACGAGCAGTACTTC | CASSPRTQWQGVYEQYF
TRBJ2-7 | TRBV18 | - | - | TGTGCCAGCTCACCGGGGGGCTACGAGCAGTACTTC | CASSPGGYEQYF
TRBJ1-2 | TRBV6-5 | - | TRBD1 | TGTGCCAGCAGTTACTGGGGGGGACAGGGGTATGGCTACACCTTC | CASSYWGGQGYGYTF
TRBJ1-2 | TRBV2 | - | TRBD1 | TGTGCCAGCAGTCGGGCAGGGGGGAACTATGGCTACACCTTC | CASSRAGGNYGYTF
TRBJ1-2 | TRBV10-3 | few | TRBD1 | TGTGCCCCAAGAACCGGGACAGGGGAAGGAGGCTATGGCTACACCTTC | CAPRTGTGEGGYGYTF
TRBJ1-1 | TRBV19 | - | - | TGTGCCAGTAGCCCCCGGACAGAGCTTTGGGTCACTGAAGCTTTCTTT | CASSPRTELWVTEAFF
TRBJ2-5 | TRBV30 | once | - | TGTGCCTGGAGAAGGGGGGGAGCGTCCCAAGAGACCCAGTACTTC | CAWRRGGASQETQYF
TRBJ2-2 | TRBV28 | - | - | TGTGCCAGCAGCCATACAGGTCGGAACACCGGGGAGCTGTTTTTT | CASSHTGRNTGELFF
TRBJ2-2 | TRBV19 | - | - | TGTGCCAGTAGTCCTTATAGCTACACCGGGGAGCTGTTTTTT | CASSPYSYTGELFF
TRBJ2-7 | TRBV12-5 | - | TRBD1 | TGTGCTAGTGACCACCGGGACAGAGCTTTTTCCTACGAGCAGTACTTC | CASDHRDRAFSYEQYF
TRBJ2-6 | TRBV6-6 | - | TRBD1 | TGTGCCAGCAGTCACCCCGGACAGGCCCTCTCTGGGGCCAACGTCCTGACTTTC | CASSHPGQALSGANVLTF
TRBJ2-3 | TRBV6-5 | - | - | TGTGCCAGCAGGGGTGAAGCGGGTTACACAGATACGCAGTATTTT | CASRGEAGYTDTQYF
TRBJ2-7 | TRBV28 | - | TRBD1 | TGTGCCAGCAGTACCCTCGGACAGGCTGAAATTTGGTCCTACGAGCAGTACTTC | CASSTLGQAEIWSYEQYF
TRBJ2-3 | TRBV4-2 | - | TRBD1 | TGTGCCAGCACCCATGGGACAGGGGTTACAGATACGCAGTATTTT | CASTHGTGVTDTQYF
TRBJ2-1 | TRBV18 | - | TRBD1 | TGTGCCAGCTCACCAGGAACCCTCAGGACAGGGTTATATGAGCAGTTCTTC | CASSPGTLRTGLYEQFF
TRBJ2-7 | TRBV6-6 | - | - | TGTGCCAGCAGTTACTCCCCGGCGGGGACCTACGAGCAGTACTTC | CASSYSPAGTYEQYF
TRBJ2-1 | TRBV5-1 | - | - | TGCGCCAGCAGCTTGGGGACTAACTACAATGAGCAGTTCTTC | CASSLGTNYNEQFF
TRBJ1-2 | TRBV19 | - | - | TGTGCCAGTAGTAGTCCTGGAGGGGGGGTCTATGGCTACACCTTC | CASSSPGGGVYGYTF
TRBJ1-4 | TRBV7-2 | few | - | TGTGCCAGCGCCTTCCAGGGAGGTGGGGAAAAACTGTTTTTT | CASAFQGGGEKLFF
TRBJ1-4 | TRBV19 | - | TRBD1 | TGTGCCAGTAGTATAGATGGCAACCGGGACAGGGAGTCAACTAATGAAAAACTGTTTTTT | CASSIDGNRDRESTNEKLFF
TRBJ2-2 | TRBV6-1 | - | - | TGTGCCAGCAGTGATCAGGGGCGCGTCACCGGGGAGCTGTTTTTT | CASSDQGRVTGELFF
TRBJ2-3 | TRBV28 | - | - | TGTGCCTTTCAAGGGGCCTTCACAGATACGCAGTATTTT | CAFQGAFTDTQYF
TRBJ1-4 | TRBV28 | - | - | TGTGCCAGCAGTGGGGCCGACAGGATTAATGAAAAACTGTTTTTT | CASSGADRINEKLFF
TRBJ2-7 | TRBV2 | - | TRBD1 | TGTGCCAGCAGTCCCGACAGGGTTGGTTCCTACGAGCAGTACTTC | CASSPDRVGSYEQYF
TRBJ2-1 | TRBV9 | - | - | TGTGCCAGCAGCGTAGTTATGGCGGGAACGTTAAATGAGCAGTTCTTC | CASSVVMAGTLNEQFF
TRBJ2-1 | TRBV5-1 | - | - | TGCGCCAGCAGCCCCACACCTCTTACCCTCTCCTACAATGAGCAGTTCTTC | CASSPTPLTLSYNEQFF
TRBJ2-6 | TRBV30 | - | - | TGTGCCTGGCAACGGACAGTCTCTGGGGCCAACGTCCTGACTTTC | CAWQRTVSGANVLTF
TRBJ2-1 | TRBV5-1 | few | TRBD2 | TGCGCCAGCAGCGGGGGACTAGCGGTCTCCTACAATGAGCAGTTCTTC | CASSGGLAVSYNEQFF
TRBJ1-5 | TRBV6-6 | - | - | TGTGCCAGCAGTTACGACACCGCGATTAGCAATCAGCCCCAGCATTTT | CASSYDTAISNQPQHF
TRBJ2-1 | TRBV27 | once | - | TGTGCCAGCAGTTTTCCTAGCTATAGGAATGAGCAGTTCTTC | CASSFPSYRNEQFF
TRBJ1-5 | TRBV6-6 | - | TRBD1 | TGTGCCAGCAGCTTGGGACAGGGAAGAAGCAATCAGCCCCAGCATTTT | CASSLGQGRSNQPQHF
TRBJ2-7 | TRBV7-7 | few | TRBD1 | TGTGCTAGCTGCACGGGACAGACCTACGAGCAGTACTTC | CASCTGQTYEQYF
TRBJ1-5 | TRBV19 | - | TRBD1 | TGTGCCAGTAGTATAGCGGGACAGTTCACTTATAGCAATCAGCCCCAGCATTTT | CASSIAGQFTYSNQPQHF
TRBJ1-1 | TRBV24-1 | - | - | TGTGCCACCAGTGATTCCACAGGGCTCCGGGAAGCTTTCTTT | CATSDSTGLREAFF
TRBJ2-2 | TRBV19 | - | TRBD1 | TGTGCCAGTAGTCCCGGGACAGGGAACACCGGGGAGCTGTTTTTT | CASSPGTGNTGELFF
TRBJ2-2 | TRBV7-2 | - | TRBD1 | TGTGCCAGCAGCCCGCGGACAGGGAACACCGGGGAGCTGTTTTTT | CASSPRTGNTGELFF
TRBJ1-3 | TRBV10-1 | - | TRBD1 | TGCGCCAGGCGGGGACAGGGAGACTCTGGAAACACCATATATTTT | CARRGQGDSGNTIYF
TRBJ1-1 | TRBV27 | - | TRBD1 | TGTGCCAGCAGTTTAAGGGGGCGCCACACTGAAGCTTTCTTT | CASSLRGRHTEAFF
TRBJ2-7 | TRBV5-1 | - | TRBD2 | TGCGCCAGCAGCTCACCGGGACTAGCGGGAGCATGGTCCTACGAGCAGTACTTC | CASSSPGLAGAWSYEQYF
TRBJ2-3 | TRBV11-3 | - | TRBD2 | TGTGCCAGCAGCTCGACACTAGCGGGACAAACGCAGTATTTT | CASSSTLAGQTQYF
TRBJ2-7 | TRBV9 | - | - | TGTGCCAGCAGCGCCGGGGGTACATTCTCCTACGAGCAGTACTTC | CASSAGGTFSYEQYF
TRBJ1-1 | TRBV10-3 | - | - | TGTGCCATCAGTCGCGGGGGTAACACTGAAGCTTTCTTT | CAISRGGNTEAFF
TRBJ1-1 | TRBV28 | - | TRBD1 | TGTGCCAGCAGCGCTGCGGGACAGGCAACCGAAGCTTTCTTT | CASSAAGQATEAFF
TRBJ2-1 | TRBV19 | - | TRBD2 | TGTGCCAGTAATTCCGGGAGGGTCGGCAATGAGCAGTTCTTC | CASNSGRVGNEQFF
TRBJ2-1 | TRBV27 | - | TRBD2 | TGTGCCAGCAGGCGACTACTAGCGGTCTCCTACAATGAGCAGTTCTTC | CASRRLLAVSYNEQFF
TRBJ2-1 | TRBV13 | - | TRBD2 | TGTGCCAGCAGCTCACAAACTAGCGGTAAAGGAAGCTACAATGAGCAGTTCTTC | CASSSQTSGKGSYNEQFF
TRBJ1-1 | TRBV3-1/TRBV3-2 | - | TRBD1 | TGTGCCAGCAGCCAAACCGGGACAGGGGTCGGGACCACTGAAGCTTTCTTT | CASSQTGTGVGTTEAFF
TRBJ2-7 | TRBV11-1 | - | - | TGTGCCAGCAGCTTAGCTTTGGGCGAGTATCCCTACGAGCAGTACTTC | CASSLALGEYPYEQYF
TRBJ2-7 | TRBV30 | - | TRBD1 | TGTGCCTGGAGTGTCGAAACCGGGACAGGGGGGGCCTACGAGCAGTACTTC | CAWSVETGTGGAYEQYF
TRBJ2-2 | TRBV7-9 | few | - | TGTGCCAGCAGCTTAGGGGGCCCAACCGGGGAGCTGTTTTTT | CASSLGGPTGELFF
TRBJ2-7 | TRBV7-3 | - | - | TGTGCCAGCAGCTTAAAGTTCGGGGTCCACGAGCAGTACTTC | CASSLKFGVHEQYF